This entry is about one T cell receptor beta chain. This clonotype came up a few times. The antigen it binds to is not known. The record has no base qualities; no much larger clone is one base away. Stable Graves' hyperthyroidism was defined as no progression to ophthalmopathy during 18 months of follow-up. Hyperthyroidism patients were aged 18 to 65 years and newly diagnosed, with disease duration of less than 2 months. The study excluded patients with uncontrolled infections, other autoimmune diseases, pregnancy or lactation. Diagnoses were based on clinical symptoms, serum thyroxine and TRAb, thyroid ultrasound and orbital computed tomography. PBMCs were isolated from more than 8 ml of fresh peripheral blood by Ficoll-Paque density gradient centrifugation. Total RNA was extracted with Trizol reagent, and quality was checked on an Agilent 2100 Bioanalyzer. The TCR beta CDR3 regions were amplified from the RNA transcripts. The TCR CDR3 was subjected to a first round of RT-PCR using the HTBI primer set and the Qiagen OneStep RT-PCR kit. Libraries were constructed in a second round of multiplex PCR, after which size selection and purification were performed. Libraries were sequenced paired-end with 100 bp reads on an Illumina HiSeq2000. The authors' analysis ran thus. SOAPnuke was used to process the raw data, with reads discarded if the reads contained adapters or uncalled bases, had a mean Phred below 15, or lacked an exact constant-primer or identifier match. COPE v1.2.5 was used to merge the high-quality paired reads, and each unique nucleotide sequence was defined as a clonotype. Clonotypes were aligned to IMGT TRBV, TRBD and TRBJ reference segments using MiTCR v1.1. The analysis included only V-J combinations with a frequency above 0.0001, which together covered over 98% of the repertoires. The TCS score was defined as F50 (clonal expansion) divided by E x V (chaos), with BLOSUM62-based TCRdist calculated between CDR3 peptides within each V-J. Welch's t-statistics and random forest reduced approximately 520 V-J features to roughly 13, which were used in a naive Bayes classifier (R e1071). TCRdb reworked the public reads: Q25 trimming with fastp, MiXCR clone assembly, productive beta chains retained. Under each unique CDR3 protein, matching rows form one entry showing the most common genes and DNA. TCRdb's processing, not the authors' own work, is the source of the V and J calls. For this sample the table gives approximately 700,000 distinct CDR3 sequences, of which about 16% were detected only once. The ten biggest clones cover 8.4% of the sample.

This record belongs to a study of T cells in Graves' hyperthyroidism and ophthalmopathy (dated by TCRdb to between 2017 and 2020). General notes on the study: Peripheral blood was collected at initial diagnosis, before any treatment. An independent validation cohort of fewer than 20 hyperthyroidism patients and 17 patients who later progressed to ophthalmopathy tested prospective prediction of ophthalmopathy. The roughly 91 discovery patients were randomly divided into training and test sets at a 7:3 ratio. Following sampling, methimazole starting at 30 mg daily was given to hyperthyroidism patients, and high-dose intravenous methylprednisolone was given to ophthalmopathy patients. In several Graves' hyperthyroidism patients, the study also compared T-cell repertoires from thyroid tissue with T-cell repertoires from blood. To identify TCR V-J signatures that set the groups apart, the researchers used a discovery cohort of about a hundred patients, made up of about 44 with Graves' ophthalmopathy and 55 to 65 with stable Graves' hyperthyroidism. The paper describes TCR Vbeta CDR3 sequencing of about 140 peripheral blood samples, made up of around 41 ophthalmopathy patients, around 73 hyperthyroidism patients and 17 progressor patients.

The CDR3 spans 14 residues, from the cysteine through the phenylalanine. The CDR3 DNA has 42 bases and is translated from base 1. V loses 0 bases of germline sequence and J loses 7 bases, and the interval between the two ends is 10 bases. For CDR1 and CDR2, the germline V gene lists SGDLS and YYNGEE. General conclusions and limits of the study: Sample size was not statistically predetermined, and blinding of investigators to group allocation was not performed. A model built on a 13 V-J signature distinguished ophthalmopathy from stable hyperthyroidism, reaching around 87% sensitivity and under 84% specificity in cross-validation and 80%/75% in testing. Blood samples also contained most of the expanded thyroid clonotypes (frequency above 0.001), which suggests that blood repertoires may reflect thyroid immune responses. During validation, the model predicted progression to ophthalmopathy a median of approximately 6.5 months ahead of onset, with roughly 65% sensitivity and 72% to 85% specificity.

The sequencing sample was made of blood. This receptor was obtained from a man between 18 and 29 years old with Graves' hyperthyroidism. Here the chain combines TRBV9 and TRBJ1-4; the D gene lacks a confident call. The CDR3 amino acid sequence is: CASSVGAYGEKLFF. The DNA is TGTGCCAGCAGCGTAGGGGCATATGGTGAAAAACTGTTTTTT.